The following is a TCR beta chain sequence with its context. The data are from a study of T-cell memory formation after mild COVID-19. MiXCR, run by TCRdb on the 5' RACE reads, gives a single entry per CDR3 protein. The sample shows some 150,000 distinct CDR3 sequences, 11% to 15% of them seen only once. J lost 2 bases, V lost 3 bases, and 13 bases had no gene match. The CDR3 is 17 amino acids. This TCR was recovered from an adult woman who had mild COVID-19 (a few samples of this study predate the infection). Cell type and time point are not known. The chain uses TRBV12-3 or TRBV12-4 and TRBJ2-7, with TRBD2 identical over 7 bases. The sample was PBMCs or a T cell subset sorted from them (not recorded which). CDR3 DNA sequence: TGTGCCAGCAGTTTCGGCCAAACTAGCGCCCAACCCTACGAGCAGTACTTC. This codes for CASSFGQTSAQPYEQYF.